The 28 T cell receptor beta chains below were found in one sample sequenced in a study of tumour-infiltrating T cells in Burkitt lymphoma. The data were produced by immunoSEQ multiplex PCR, yet TCRdb's version contains in-frame clones alone and is incomplete. Here the sample spans roughly 13,000 clones, 60% to 80% being singletons. Sequencing was carried out using tumor tissue. The receptor source for this set is a human donor with diffuse large B-cell lymphoma.

This clone showed up just once. The chain uses TRBV11-2 and TRBJ1-2; TRBD1 matches 7 bases. Germline CDR1 reads SGHAT; CDR2 reads FQNNGV. Unmatched junction bases numbered 8, after V lost 8 bases and J lost 2 bases. CDR3 length equals 14 residues. CDR3 loop: CASAFNRGNYGYTF. The DNA of the CDR3 is TGTGCCAGCGCATTCAACAGGGGCAACTATGGCTACACCTTC.

The chain combines TRBV6-4 with TRBJ2-5; possibly TRBD1 for D (5 bases). The ends were cut back, 6 bases at V and 3 bases at J, with 11 bases in the middle. CDR1 is MRHNA, CDR2 SNTAGT, per germline. There are 13 residues in the CDR3. CDR3 in amino acids: CASRGHKEETQYF. Here the CDR3 DNA reads TGTGCCAGCAGAGGACATAAGGAAGAGACCCAGTACTTC.

In its sample, this clone was seen once. This chain uses TRBV5-6 with TRBJ2-1; D may be TRBD2 (5 bases). CDR1 is SGHDT and CDR2 is YYEEEE in the germline V gene. The CDR3 covers 11 residues. The V end was cut by 4 bases, the J end by 9 bases, with 8 bases between. In nucleotides, the CDR3 is TGTGCCAGCAGCACTGGAGGTGAGCAGTTCTTC. It codes for CASSTGGEQFF.

Only one count was recorded for this clone. V is TRBV25-1 and J is TRBJ2-7; 7 nucleotides align to TRBD1. The CDR3 sequence is 12 residues long. Germline values: CDR1 MGHDK, CDR2 SYGVNS. Unmatched junction bases numbered 7, after V lost 10 bases and J lost 4 bases. In nucleotides, the CDR3 is TGTGCCACCTCCGGGACAGTTTACGAGCAGTACTTC. Amino acids: CATSGTVYEQYF.

The rearrangement uses TRBV6-1 and TRBJ2-6; D remains unclear. V shed 8 bases and J shed 12 bases, with 23 bases lying between them. Germline CDR1 MNHNS, CDR2 SASEGT. The CDR3 has 15 amino acids. CDR3 amino acids: CASHYSTGPLSVLTF. CDR3 DNA sequence: TGTGCCAGCCACTATTCCACCGGGCCCCTATCCGTCCTGACTTTC.

This chain joins TRBV6-5 and TRBJ2-2; D is unresolved. Trimming left V 6 bases short and J 7 bases short, with 6 bases between. The germline gives CDR1 MNHEY, CDR2 SVGAGI. There are 11 residues in the CDR3. CDR3 bases: TGTGCCAGCAGGACGGACGGGGAGCTGTTTTTT. This sequence encodes CASRTDGELFF.

V gene TRBV11-3 combines with J gene TRBJ1-1, with D maybe TRBD1 (5 bases). Germline CDR1 is SGHNT and CDR2 is YENEEA. The CDR3 extends over 14 amino acids. The V end was cut by 5 bases, the J end by 3 bases, with 13 bases between. CDR3 sequence: CASSPWTPDTEAFF. The CDR3 coding sequence is TGTGCCAGCAGCCCTTGGACACCTGACACTGAAGCTTTCTTT.

The V call is TRBV9, the J call TRBJ1-4, with 9 bases that match TRBD1. The germline CDR1 and CDR2 sequences are SGDLS and YYNGEE. The CDR3 has 14 amino acids. The ends lost 4 bases at V and 6 bases at J; junction bases unmatched: 4. CDR3 DNA sequence: TGTGCCAGCAGCTTACAGGGGGCCGATGAAAAACTGTTTTTT. Translation gives CASSLQGADEKLFF.

The V gene is TRBV28, the J gene TRBJ2-2, with D tentatively TRBD1 or TRBD2 (5 bases each). Germline lookup yields CDR1 MDHEN and CDR2 SYDVKM. The CDR3 has 15 amino acids. V dropped 8 bases and J dropped 4 bases, with 17 bases sitting between them. CDR3 amino acids: CASHQGQGPTGELFF. Here the CDR3 DNA reads TGTGCCAGCCATCAAGGGCAGGGACCCACCGGGGAGCTGTTTTTT.

The chain combines TRBV19 with TRBJ2-3; TRBD1 aligns across 11 bases. The J segment lost 4 bases and the V segment lost 7 bases, leaving 7 bases of the junction unmatched. The CDR3 spans 15 residues. Germline-derived CDR1 and CDR2 are LNHDA and SQIVND (reference sequence). In nucleotides, the CDR3 is TGTGCCAGTAAGGGGACAGGGGGATTCGCAGATACGCAGTATTTT. The encoded protein is CASKGTGGFADTQYF.

This clone has only a few counts. This chain uses TRBV10-1 with TRBJ2-5; 8 bases are a match to TRBD1. The CDR3 is 13 amino acids. The junction had 3 bases not matched to a gene; V was cut back by 5 bases and J by 4 bases. Germline V CDR1 and CDR2: WNHNN, SYGVQD (reference sequence). CDR3 loop: CASSRDRGETQYF. Here the CDR3 DNA reads TGCGCCAGCAGTCGTGACAGGGGAGAGACCCAGTACTTC.

V gene TRBV4-1 combines with J gene TRBJ2-1; tentatively, D is TRBD1 (5 bases). The V end was cut by 2 bases, the J end by 1 base, with 15 bases between. Germline loops: CDR1 MGHRA, CDR2 YSYEKL. This CDR3 region has 17 residues. CDR3 sequence reads: CASSQSRQISSYNEQFF. For the CDR3, the DNA is TGCGCCAGCAGCCAAAGTAGACAGATTTCATCCTACAATGAGCAGTTCTTC.

V usage is TRBV6-5 and J usage is TRBJ2-7; possible D gene TRBD2, 6 bases. The V end lost 2 bases, the J end lost 0 bases, and 14 bases lay between the germline ends. Germline V gene sequence: CDR1 MNHEY, CDR2 SVGAGI. This CDR3 spans 16 amino acids. The CDR3, as DNA: TGTGCCAGCAGTTACCGGGCGGGGTTCAGCTCCTACGAGCAGTACTTC. Translated: CASSYRAGFSSYEQYF.

J is TRBJ2-7 and V is TRBV11-2; 8 nucleotides match TRBD2. Trimming cost V 1 base and J 1 base; bases outside gene matches: 3. CDR3 size: 15 residues. In germline, CDR1 is SGHAT, CDR2 FQNNGV. This CDR3 is CASSLVLAGSYEQYF. The CDR3 nucleotides are TGTGCCAGCAGCTTAGTGCTAGCGGGTTCCTACGAGCAGTACTTC.

The chain is built from TRBV9 and TRBJ2-2; D is possibly TRBD2 (5 bases). This CDR3 is 15 amino acids long. Germline CDR1 is SGDLS and CDR2 is YYNGEE. V lost 4 bases, J lost 1 base, and 11 bases lay in between. The CDR3 loop is CASSSSLVNTGELFF. For the CDR3, the DNA is TGTGCCAGCAGCTCTAGCCTAGTGAACACCGGGGAGCTGTTTTTT.

The chain carries TRBV6-1 and TRBJ1-1; the D is unclear. Per germline, CDR1 MNHNS and CDR2 SASEGT. The CDR3 is 11 amino acids. Between the trimmed V and J ends, which lost 4 bases and 6 bases, there was a span of 6 bases. CDR3 protein: CASSVTAEAFF. Written as DNA, the CDR3 is TGTGCCAGCAGTGTGACCGCTGAAGCTTTCTTT.

The gene calls are TRBV19 and TRBJ2-1, with 8 bases aligning to TRBD1. This CDR3 has 15 amino acids. From germline, CDR1 is LNHDA and CDR2 SQIVND (reference sequence). The trim removed 3 bases at V and 12 bases at J, leaving 13 bases unmatched. This CDR3 reads CASSMGAGTGRWQFF. The CDR3 DNA follows: TGTGCCAGTAGTATGGGGGCCGGGACAGGTCGTTGGCAGTTCTTC. Full variable domain (missing parts from reference TRBV19 and TRBJ2-1): DGGITQSPKYLFRKEGQNVTLSCEQNLNHDAMYWYRQDPGQGLRLIYYSQIVNDFQKGDIAEGYSVSREKKESFPLTVTSAQKNPTAFYLCASSMGAGTGRWQFFGPGTRLTVL.

The chain is built from TRBV6-4 and TRBJ2-7; D possibly uses TRBD1 or TRBD2 (5 bases each). The CDR3 is 18 amino acids. V was shortened by 6 bases and J by 0 bases, with 24 bases between the two germline ends. Germline V CDR1 and CDR2: MRHNA, SNTAGT. Here the CDR3 reads CASSAPLGGALSSYEQYF. CDR3 nucleotides: TGTGCCAGCAGCGCCCCCCTTGGGGGTGCCTTAAGCTCCTACGAGCAGTACTTC.

This rearrangement joins TRBV30 to TRBJ2-7; D gene unclear. Germline V gene data show CDR1 as GTSNPN and CDR2 as SVGIG (reference sequence). Trimming stripped 0 bases from V and 1 base from J, with 7 bases between. The length of the CDR3 is 13 residues. The CDR3 DNA reads as TGTGCCTGGAGTGTCGGCTTATCCTACGAGCAGTACGTC. Amino acids: CAWSVGLSYEQYV.

The V gene is TRBV30, the J gene TRBJ2-3; TRBD2 aligns across 14 bases. This CDR3 has 16 residues. Trimming at V came to 5 bases and at J to 4 bases, leaving 8 bases not matched to a gene. Germline V lookup: CDR1 GTSNPN, CDR2 SVGIG (reference sequence). DNA for the CDR3: TGTGCCTGGGATGCAGGGACTAGCGGGAGTGCAGATACGCAGTATTTT. Its translation is CAWDAGTSGSADTQYF.

V gene TRBV5-1 combines with J gene TRBJ1-1, with D tentatively TRBD1 (5 bases). The CDR3 runs 15 residues. V lost 5 bases, J lost 5 bases, and 19 bases lay in between. CDR1 and CDR2 from the germline V gene are SGHRS and YFSETQ. This CDR3 reads CASRRDDPRVTEAFF. The CDR3 nucleotides are TGCGCCAGCAGACGGGACGACCCGAGGGTGACTGAAGCTTTCTTT.

As to this clone: The identical CDR3 is also encoded by other nucleotide sequences in the sample. The rearrangement links TRBV4-1 to TRBJ2-7; 11 nucleotides line up with TRBD1. V trimming: 3 bases; J trimming: 7 bases; junction bases outside the gene matches: 8. The V gene's germline CDR1 is MGHRA and CDR2 YSYEKL. CDR3 length equals 15 residues. DNA for the CDR3: TGCGCCAGCAGCCACCCGGGACAGGGGGTAAGGGAGCAGTACTTC. Translated: CASSHPGQGVREQYF.

This chain joins TRBV29-1 and TRBJ1-2; TRBD1 might be the D (6 bases). Germline values: CDR1 SQVTM, CDR2 ANQGSEA. Trimming removed 7 bases from V and 4 bases from J, with 16 bases in between. The length of the CDR3 is 13 residues. CDR3 in amino acids: CSAGGALGYGYTF. CDR3 in DNA: TGCAGCGCCGGGGGGGCGCTTGGCTATGGCTACACCTTC.

This clone occurred once. This chain links TRBV4-1 with TRBJ1-1; 8 bases match TRBD1. Per the germline V gene, CDR1 is MGHRA and CDR2 is YSYEKL. The length of the CDR3 is 14 residues. The junction had 6 bases not matched to a gene; V was cut back by 4 bases and J by 5 bases. The CDR3 region has the DNA TGCGCCAGCAGCCGCACGACAGGGGATACTGAAGCTTTCTTT. It is translated as CASSRTTGDTEAFF.

The J gene is TRBJ2-7, the V gene TRBV15; 8 bases agree with TRBD1. Germline V gene lookup returns CDR1 LNHNV and CDR2 YYDKDF (reference sequence). With 3 bases clipped from V and 2 bases from J, the junction kept 21 bases outside the gene matches. This CDR3 is 20 amino acids long. DNA of the CDR3: TGTGCCACCAGCAGGGATCCCCACCGCCTTGACAGGGGAATCACCTACGAGCAGTACTTC. Protein sequence: CATSRDPHRLDRGITYEQYF.

The CDR3 sequence is CASSLASGRVGFF. CDR3 DNA: TGTGCCAGCAGCTTGGCTAGCGGGAGAGTGGGGTTCTTC. This chain connects TRBV5-4 to TRBJ2-1; 10 nucleotides match TRBD2. V trimming: 0 bases; J trimming: 15 bases; junction bases outside the gene matches: 6. CDR1 and CDR2 from the germline V gene are SGHNT and YYREEE (reference sequence). This CDR3 has 13 amino acids.

The gene calls are TRBV7-2 and TRBJ1-2; D perhaps matches TRBD1 (5 bases). Per the germline V gene, CDR1 is SGHTA and CDR2 is FQGNSA. V lost 1 base and J lost 8, with 11 bases in between. CDR3 length: 13 residues. CDR3 sequence: CASSLEAGPGYTF. CDR3 sequence (DNA): TGTGCCAGCAGCTTAGAGGCAGGGCCCGGCTACACCTTC.

This clone has just a few counts. The CDR3 bases are TGTGCCAGTAGCCCAGTTCTCCGTTTTGGAAACACCATATATTTT. It encodes CASSPVLRFGNTIYF. This sequence joins TRBV19 and TRBJ1-3; no clear D gene. Germline V gives CDR1 LNHDA, CDR2 SQIVND (reference sequence). Trimming pared 6 bases from V and 3 bases from J, leaving 15 bases between. There are 15 residues in the CDR3.